This record covers a single TCR beta chain. Its antigen is unknown. The identical CDR3 is also encoded by other nucleotide sequences in the sample. The entry originates in a study of cytomegalovirus exposure and HLA in healthy donors. Whole-study findings and limits: HLA allele associations emerged for about 16,000 TCR beta sequences in a later analysis, at 0.05 false discovery rate.

PCR amplification relied on 60 Vbeta primers (plus 13 Jbeta primers). Sequencing was performed with immunoSEQ multiplex PCR; in TCRdb, only in-frame clones are kept and a portion is missing. The sample yields 150,000 to 200,000 clones, roughly 80% seen once. CDR1 LNHDA and CDR2 SQIVND come from the germline V gene (reference sequence). The germline V and J ends were trimmed by 3 bases and 6 bases, with 7 bases remaining between them. The CDR3 has 12 amino acids. Sampled while nominally healthy, donors likely had unrecorded immune exposures. Sequences were obtained from PBMCs. This chain uses TRBV19 with TRBJ2-3; no reliable D call. This sequence originates from a boy between 2 and 10 years old in good health and CMV-seronegative. The CDR3: CASSIDRDTQYF. The DNA for the CDR3 is TGTGCCAGTAGTATCGATCGGGATACGCAGTATTTT.